The clone carrying this T cell receptor (beta chain) was counted only a few times. What it recognizes is unknown. Two oligonucleotides, mixed equimolar, formed the beta constant-region primer covering TRBC1 and TRBC2. Nested alpha and beta constant-region primers with the SP2 primer drove four PCR rounds on ligated cDNA. A single record per CDR3 protein comes from TCRdb applying MiXCR to the UMI-ligation and nested PCR reads. In the table there are roughly 140,000 distinct CDR3 sequences, around 21% of which are singletons. The record originates from a study of naive and memory T cell subsets. Whole-study findings and limits: A few larger clonotypes appeared in naive repertoires, especially CD8, possibly memory cells re-expressing CD45RA.

The germline V gene encodes CDR1 MNHEY and CDR2 SVGAGI. V dropped 2 bases and J dropped 0 bases, with 14 bases sitting between them. This CDR3 spans 16 amino acids. Source material: naive CD8+ T cells from blood. The source of this sequence is a human donor in good health. The rearrangement joins TRBV6-5 to TRBJ2-7; possibly TRBD1 or TRBD2 for D (5 bases each). The CDR3 reads CASSYTNQGPSYEQYF. The CDR3 DNA sequence: TGTGCCAGCAGTTACACAAATCAGGGACCCTCCTACGAGCAGTACTTC.